This T cell receptor (beta chain) was captured in a study of tumor-infiltrating lymphocytes in primary liver carcinoma. Study summary: Tumors were stage T1-T3 N0M0, about 4 to 11 cm across. Sequencing of the samples generated roughly 3.5 to 7.5 million productive TCRbeta reads, with similar yields across tissue types. Regarding the study as a whole: Tumors reached a significantly greater top-250-clone fraction than blood did (p = 0.039). Just about 7-24% of leading clones were found in every one of five regions.

Comments on this clonotype: Its cognate antigen is unknown.

The template, approximately 500 ng total RNA, yielded TCR beta cDNA made with a constant-region primer. For TCR beta, libraries were produced by three nested multiplex PCR rounds using slightly modified ARM-PCR. TRBV1-TRBV30 forward and Cbeta reverse primers drove the first two approximately 10-cycle rounds. TCRdb used MiXCR to reprocess the multiplex PCR reads, holding one entry per CDR3 protein. This sample yields 50,000 to 70,000 distinct CDR3 sequences, of which less than 75% are seen a single time; 55% to 70% belongs to the top ten. Between roughly 20 and 33 mg of unsorted bulk tissue served as the source from which RNA and DNA were co-extracted. The V end was cut by 6 bases, the J end by 12 bases, with 18 bases between. The CDR3 contains 13 residues.

The chain couples TRBV12-3 or TRBV12-4 to TRBJ2-1, with D tentatively TRBD2 (6 bases). Material for sequencing was liver tumor tissue from sampling region 2. Subset in this sample: tumor region T2, inferior pole. This TCR derives from a man aged 35-49 years with primary liver carcinoma and hepatitis B virus infection. CDR3 in amino acids: CASSSSAGGGQFF. DNA of the CDR3: TGTGCCAGCAGCTCCAGCGCTGGGGGAGGGCAGTTCTTC.